The next 2 T cell receptor beta chains were all read from a single sample in a study of blood T cells in healthy people across ages. A second PCR, run for roughly 7 to 12 cycles, used a sample-barcoded 5' primer plus a J-beta primer mix. TCRdb called the 5' RACE reads again in MiXCR, with one record for every CDR3 protein. The repertoire has under 1,100,000 distinct CDR3 sequences, approximately 25% of them found once; the top ten carry around 0.75%. This sample also appeared in a second study, on T cells of mothers and their children.

The sequenced sample consisted of blood. These TCRs come from a girl aged 2-15 years in good health.

The gene calls are TRBV9 and TRBJ2-6, with D tentatively TRBD1 (5 bases). Between the trimmed V and J ends, which lost 2 bases and 0 bases, there was a span of 12 bases. Germline V gene sequence: CDR1 SGDLS, CDR2 YYNGEE. The CDR3 has 17 residues. The CDR3 DNA reads as TGTGCCAGCAGCGTGGGCAGGGTCAACTCTGGGGCCAACGTCCTGACTTTC. Encoded protein: CASSVGRVNSGANVLTF.

The chain couples TRBV7-2 to TRBJ2-5; 11 bases are shared with TRBD2. This CDR3 contains 16 residues. Germline V lookup: CDR1 SGHTA, CDR2 FQGNSA. With 5 bases clipped from V and 5 bases from J, the junction kept 10 bases outside the gene matches. CDR3: CASSPIAGGPIETQYF. In nucleotides, the CDR3 is TGTGCCAGCAGCCCGATAGCGGGAGGGCCTATTGAGACCCAGTACTTC.